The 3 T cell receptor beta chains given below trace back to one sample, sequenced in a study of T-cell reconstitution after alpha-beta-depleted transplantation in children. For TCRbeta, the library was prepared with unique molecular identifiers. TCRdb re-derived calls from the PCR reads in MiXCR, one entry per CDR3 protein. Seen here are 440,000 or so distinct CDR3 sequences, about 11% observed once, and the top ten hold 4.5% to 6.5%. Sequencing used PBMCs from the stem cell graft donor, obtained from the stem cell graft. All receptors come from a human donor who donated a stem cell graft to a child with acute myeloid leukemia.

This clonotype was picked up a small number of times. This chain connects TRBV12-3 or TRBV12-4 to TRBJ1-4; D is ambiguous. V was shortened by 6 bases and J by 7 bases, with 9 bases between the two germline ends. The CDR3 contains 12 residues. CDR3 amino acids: CASSHGSEKLFF. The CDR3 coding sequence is TGTGCCAGCAGCCACGGAAGTGAAAAACTGTTTTTT.

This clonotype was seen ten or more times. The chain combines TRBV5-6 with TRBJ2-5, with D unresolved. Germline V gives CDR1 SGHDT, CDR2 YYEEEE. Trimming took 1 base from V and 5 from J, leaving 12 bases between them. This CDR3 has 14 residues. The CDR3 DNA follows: TGTGCCAGCAGCTTGACGACGACCTTGGAGACCCAGTACTTC. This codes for CASSLTTTLETQYF.

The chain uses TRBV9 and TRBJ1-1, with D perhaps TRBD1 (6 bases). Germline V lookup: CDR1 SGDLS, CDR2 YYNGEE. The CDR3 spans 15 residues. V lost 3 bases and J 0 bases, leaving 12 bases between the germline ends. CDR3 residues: CASSAGQHLNTEAFF. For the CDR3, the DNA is TGTGCCAGCAGCGCCGGACAGCATTTGAACACTGAAGCTTTCTTT.